This T cell receptor beta chain emerged from a study of regulatory T cells in long-lasting Graves disease. Background on the study: Antithyroid drug intake by newly diagnosed Graves' patients had lasted under 3 months.

For TCR beta, libraries came from iRepertoire HTBI primers and Arm-PCR of CDR3 regions. A single record per CDR3 protein comes from TCRdb applying MiXCR to the multiplex PCR reads. Of about 440,000 distinct CDR3 sequences in the sample, under 15% were seen once. This CDR3 is built from 11 residues. CDR1 and CDR2 from the germline V gene are SNHLY and FYNNEI. Trimming left V 3 bases short and J 7 bases short, with 3 bases between. Time point meaning: newly diagnosed GD, antithyroid drugs for less than 3 months. The TCR library used RNA extracted from PBMCs. This clonotype was seen ten or more times. A further study also used this sample, focusing on T cells in Graves' hyperthyroidism and ophthalmopathy. That work contributes: Peripheral blood also featured most of the thyroid clonotypes expanded above 0.001.

The specimen was peripheral blood mononuclear cells (PBMCs), collected at new diagnosis, from a patient treated with antithyroid drugs. The chain has TRBV2 and TRBJ2-2; D is unclear. This sequence originates from a woman in her thirties with Graves disease. Here the CDR3 DNA reads TGTGCCAGCAGTGAGGGCGGGGAGCTGTTTTTT. It is translated as CASSEGGELFF.